These 26 T cell receptor beta chains came from one sample sequenced in a study of cytomegalovirus exposure and HLA in healthy donors listed by TCRdb under 2017. Receptor libraries were prepared by the immunoSEQ multiplex PCR assay. For the multiplex PCR, a mixture combining 60 forward primers for TCR Vbeta segments and 13 reverse primers for TCR Jbeta segments was used. Drawn from immuneACCESS, this table holds only the in-frame rearrangements with V and J called that TCRdb kept. Clones are partly lost; checked studies trace under half to an unresolved V gene and leave the rest unexplained. Here the sample has hundreds of thousands of clones; approximately 84% occur a single time. Clones ranked in the top ten supply more than 0.45% of the sample. The sample was PBMCs. The receptors were sampled from a woman in her thirties or forties in good health and CMV-seronegative.

The chain recombines TRBV7-2 with TRBJ1-5; 7 bases fit TRBD1. Germline V CDR1 and CDR2: SGHTA, FQGNSA. The CDR3 is 14 amino acids. DNA of the CDR3: TGTGCAGGGGGCCGATTGGCAGGGGAACAGCCCCAGCATTTT. This translates into CAGGRLAGEQPQHF.

The chain joins TRBV7-8 to TRBJ1-5; 10 nucleotides align to TRBD1. V lost 5 bases to trimming and J lost 5 bases; unmatched junction nucleotides: 6. Germline-derived CDR1 and CDR2 are SGHVS and FQNEAQ. This CDR3 has 15 amino acids. The CDR3 is CASSDGTGAYQPQHF. Written as DNA, the CDR3 is TGTGCCAGCAGCGATGGGACAGGGGCGTATCAGCCCCAGCATTTT.

This CDR3 reads CASSSGVSGEQYF. The CDR3 region has the DNA TGTGCCAGCAGTTCGGGGGTGTCGGGCGAGCAGTACTTC. V is TRBV6-5 and J is TRBJ2-7; possibly TRBD2 for D (6 bases). From germline, CDR1 is MNHEY and CDR2 SVGAGI. This CDR3 has 13 amino acids. Trimming took off 4 bases at V and 6 bases at J, with 13 bases between the two ends.

The V call is TRBV9, the J call TRBJ2-7, with D tentatively TRBD1 (5 bases). V dropped 3 bases and J dropped 3 bases, with 10 bases sitting between them. CDR3 size: 13 residues. Germline lookup yields CDR1 SGDLS and CDR2 YYNGEE. CDR3 DNA: TGTGCCAGCAGCGCCCAGGGTTTCTACGAGCAGTACTTC. The encoded protein is CASSAQGFYEQYF.

The rearrangement links TRBV10-3 to TRBJ1-3, with D possibly being TRBD1 (5 bases). Trimming removed 5 bases at V and 2 bases at J, with 16 bases between. The germline CDR1 and CDR2 sequences are ENHRY and SYGVKD. CDR3 size: 16 residues. The CDR3 region has the DNA TGTGCCATCAGTAGGAATCAGGGTATAGCTGGAAACACCATATATTTT. This sequence encodes CAISRNQGIAGNTIYF.

This clone has just one count. The chain recombines TRBV18 with TRBJ2-2; 7 bases fit TRBD1. CDR1 and CDR2 from the germline V gene are KGHSH and LQKENI. The CDR3 has 16 residues. Losses at the gene ends were 5 bases for V and 0 bases for J; bases not matched to a gene: 6. The CDR3 protein is CASSSRQGTNTGELFF. The CDR3 DNA follows: TGTGCCAGCTCATCTAGACAGGGCACGAACACCGGGGAGCTGTTTTTT.

This clone was seen just once. The chain couples TRBV19 to TRBJ1-2, with a tentative D call TRBD1 (6 bases). The CDR3 covers 13 residues. Germline CDR1 is LNHDA and CDR2 is SQIVND (reference sequence). Trimming took off 6 bases at V and 4 bases at J, with 12 bases between the two ends. The CDR3 protein is CASSETGPYGYTF. CDR3 in DNA: TGTGCCAGTAGCGAGACAGGACCCTATGGCTACACCTTC.

In this sample, this clone turned up a few times. V and J are TRBV25-1 and TRBJ1-1, with 8 positions matching TRBD1. Trimming cost V 6 bases and J 1 base; bases outside gene matches: 4. CDR3 length equals 14 residues. Germline CDR1 reads MGHDK; CDR2 reads SYGVNS. CDR3 region: CASRSTGANTEAFF. The CDR3 region has the DNA TGTGCCAGCAGATCGACAGGGGCGAACACTGAAGCTTTCTTT.

V is TRBV12-5 and J is TRBJ2-1; 11 nucleotides line up with TRBD2. With 9 bases clipped from V and 6 bases from J, the junction kept 16 bases outside the gene matches. CDR1 LGHNT and CDR2 FRNRAP come from the germline V gene. The CDR3 totals 17 residues. The chain's CDR3 is CASCEDLLAGVCNEQFF. In nucleotides, the CDR3 is TGTGCTAGCTGTGAGGATCTACTAGCGGGAGTATGCAATGAGCAGTTCTTC.

DNA for the CDR3: TGTGCCAGCAGCTTAGTTAGCGGGGCCTCCTACGAGCAGTACTTC. Protein sequence: CASSLVSGASYEQYF. The rearrangement joins TRBV11-3 to TRBJ2-7; 8 bases match TRBD2. The V and J ends lost 1 base and 0 bases, in that order; junction bases with no gene match: 2. CDR1 and CDR2 (germline): SGHNT, YENEEA. The CDR3 extends over 15 amino acids. The full variable domain, rest sourced from reference TRBV11-3 and TRBJ2-7, is EAGVVQSPRYKIIEKKQPVAFWCNPISGHNTLYWYLQNLGQGPELLIRYENEEAVDDSQLPKDRFSAERLKGVDSTLKIQPAELGDSAVYLCASSLVSGASYEQYFGPGTRLTVT.

The genes are TRBV7-9 and TRBJ2-3; weak D call: TRBD2 (6 bases). V was cut by 2 bases and J by 2 bases, with 11 bases left in between. The CDR3 has 15 residues. Germline CDR1 reads SEHNR; CDR2 reads FQNEAQ (reference sequence). CDR3 in DNA: TGTGCCAGCAGCTTAAATAGCGGAATCACAGATACGCAGTATTTT. It encodes CASSLNSGITDTQYF.

V gene TRBV7-8 combines with J gene TRBJ1-1; no clear D. The CDR3 is 15 amino acids. Trimming stripped 1 base from V and 0 bases from J, with 9 bases between. The germline CDR1 and CDR2 sequences are SGHVS and FQNEAQ. For the CDR3, the DNA is TGTGCCAGCAGCTTAGGTAGAGTAATGAACACTGAAGCTTTCTTT. Protein sequence: CASSLGRVMNTEAFF.

The chain uses TRBV4-2 and TRBJ2-7; 12 bases align to TRBD2. The CDR3 runs 15 residues. V was pared by 1 base and J by 2 bases, with 0 bases of the junction left unmatched. Germline CDR1 LGHNA, CDR2 YNFKEQ. The CDR3 region has the DNA TGTGCCAGCAGCCAAGGACTAGCGGGGGCCTACGAGCAGTACTTC. This gives the protein CASSQGLAGAYEQYF.

V gene TRBV7-3 combines with J gene TRBJ2-3; maybe TRBD2 (5 bases). The CDR3 consists of 15 residues. The V and J ends lost 2 bases and 0 bases respectively, with 9 bases between them. In germline, CDR1 is SGHTA, CDR2 FQGTGA. Here the CDR3 DNA reads TGTGCCAGCAGCTTAGGCGGGCGCAGCACAGATACGCAGTATTTT. Amino acid sequence: CASSLGGRSTDTQYF.

V is TRBV9 and J is TRBJ2-1, with 8 bases fitting TRBD1. Germline-derived CDR1 and CDR2 are SGDLS and YYNGEE. The CDR3 runs 14 residues. The trim removed 4 bases at V and 13 bases at J, leaving 13 bases unmatched. CDR3 sequence (DNA): TGTGCCAGCAGCCCTAGGGACAGGAACAATCCCCAGTTCTTC. This encodes CASSPRDRNNPQFF.

V gene TRBV2 combines with J gene TRBJ1-5; D unclear. Germline V lookup: CDR1 SNHLY, CDR2 FYNNEI. V was trimmed by 4 bases and J by 6 bases, leaving 13 bases between them. This CDR3 contains 14 residues. The CDR3 coding sequence is TGTGCCAGCAGTGTGAGGGATTCGGTTCAGCCCCAGCATTTT. The encoded protein is CASSVRDSVQPQHF.

The rearrangement links TRBV29-1 to TRBJ1-2; D ambiguous. The V and J ends lost 3 bases and 6 bases respectively, with 17 bases between them. Germline lookup yields CDR1 SQVTM and CDR2 ANQGSEA. CDR3 size: 14 residues. This chain's CDR3 is CSVEVGVYGDGYTF. The CDR3 DNA reads as TGCAGCGTTGAGGTCGGGGTCTACGGGGATGGCTACACCTTC.

The rearrangement uses TRBV15 and TRBJ2-7; 15 nucleotides line up with TRBD2. This CDR3 spans 18 amino acids. J lost 6 bases, V lost 1 base, and 10 bases had no gene match. Looked up from germline, CDR1 is LNHNV and CDR2 is YYDKDF (reference sequence). The CDR3 reads CATSRGIRTSGRASEQYF. In nucleotides, the CDR3 is TGTGCCACCAGCAGAGGGATCCGGACTAGCGGGAGGGCCTCCGAGCAGTACTTC.

V usage is TRBV28 and J usage is TRBJ2-4; TRBD1 agrees at 7 bases. Germline V lookup: CDR1 MDHEN, CDR2 SYDVKM. V shed 7 bases and J 8 bases; nucleotides not matched to a gene: 11. The CDR3 totals 14 residues. This CDR3 is CASTPGGSVDIQYF. CDR3 DNA sequence: TGTGCCAGCACCCCAGGGGGATCGGTTGACATTCAGTACTTC.

The V call is TRBV6-5, the J call TRBJ2-7, with a tentative D call TRBD2 (6 bases). Germline loops: CDR1 MNHEY, CDR2 SVGAGI. This CDR3 comprises 13 residues. With 6 bases removed from V and 3 bases from J, the gap between germline ends came to 12 bases. Here the CDR3 reads CASRGGARYEQYF. The CDR3 bases are TGTGCCAGCAGGGGCGGGGCGCGCTACGAGCAGTACTTC.

The gene calls are TRBV21-1 and TRBJ1-2. TRBV21-1 is an annotated pseudogene. The length of the CDR3 is 17 residues. Here the CDR3 DNA reads TGTGCCAGCAGCTATACCTCCCTTGGACTCTACCATAGGGGCTACACCTTC. The encoded protein is CASSYTSLGLYHRGYTF.

In this sample, this clone turned up a few times. The chain employs TRBV7-6 and TRBJ2-7; D remains ambiguous. The CDR3 sequence is 12 residues long. Germline values: CDR1 SGHVS, CDR2 FNYEAQ. V was cut by 5 bases and J by 2 bases, with 7 bases left in between. The CDR3 region has the DNA TGTGCCAGCAGCACCGTAGCCTACGAGCAGTACTTC. Translated, it gives CASSTVAYEQYF.

The chain couples TRBV9 to TRBJ1-6, with 7 positions matching TRBD1. Germline-derived CDR1 and CDR2 are SGDLS and YYNGEE. After removal of 4 bases from V and 9 bases from J, the junction contained 13 bases not matched to a gene. The CDR3 runs to 16 residues. CDR3 sequence (DNA): TGTGCCAGCAGCCCCCAGGGTGGAGGGGGCGGTTCACCCCTCCACTTT. Protein: CASSPQGGGGGSPLHF.

This clone is a singleton in its sample. The chain uses TRBV15 and TRBJ1-1; 7 nucleotides agree with TRBD1. This CDR3 spans 13 amino acids. Unmatched junction bases numbered 1, after V lost 6 bases and J lost 0 bases. Germline V gives CDR1 LNHNV, CDR2 YYDKDF (reference sequence). Here the CDR3 DNA reads TGTGCCACCAGGGGACAGCTGAACACTGAAGCTTTCTTT. This codes for CATRGQLNTEAFF.

In this sample, this clone turned up once. The chain uses TRBV28 and TRBJ1-1; TRBD1 agrees at 8 bases. V was clipped by 5 bases and J by 8 bases; unmatched bases: 4. The germline CDR1 and CDR2 sequences are MDHEN and SYDVKM. CDR3 length equals 12 residues. The CDR3 spells CASSEGQDEAFF. The CDR3, as DNA: TGTGCCAGCAGTGAGGGACAGGACGAAGCTTTCTTT.

This rearrangement joins TRBV6-1 to TRBJ2-1; no definite D call. Trimming removed 1 base from V and 9 bases from J, with 7 bases in between. The CDR3 consists of 12 residues. The germline gives CDR1 MNHNS, CDR2 SASEGT. The CDR3 here is CASSEGQFEQFF. CDR3 nucleotide sequence: TGTGCCAGCAGTGAAGGGCAGTTTGAGCAGTTCTTC.